This T cell receptor beta chain emerged from a study of blood T cell repertoires in COVID-19. Methods used by the authors: Reference gene primers were amplified, and this amplification served to estimate nucleated cell counts. The method was immunoSEQ multiplex PCR; TCRdb's version includes in-frame clones alone and lacks a portion of them. That table is the source of V, J and clone size, and D and trimming were worked out from the DNA. Among 150,000 to 200,000 clones, under 90% were seen once, and the ten largest hold less than 4%. V lost 1 base, J lost 2 bases, and 4 bases stayed unmatched. Germline CDR1 is LGHNA and CDR2 is YNFKEQ. CDR3 length: 16 residues. Adults between roughly 18 and 100 years of age took part from more than 20 US areas. Each recovered donor of Cohort 3 presented with two negative PCRs, clearance, or symptom resolution.

Material: PBMCs or T cells enriched from blood (not recorded which). This TCR came from a woman aged 60-70 years who had recovered from COVID-19. J is TRBJ2-3 and V is TRBV4-2; 9 positions match TRBD2. CDR3 DNA sequence: TGTGCCAGCAGCCAAGTAGCGGGGGCCTACACAGATACGCAGTATTTT. It codes for CASSQVAGAYTDTQYF.